This passage covers 30 T cell receptor beta chains from one sample sequenced in a study of regulatory T cells in long-lasting Graves disease. Sample time point: newly diagnosed GD, antithyroid drugs for less than 3 months. Following extraction of RNA from PBMCs, that RNA was used to make the TCR library. Construction of the TCR beta libraries employed iRepertoire HTBI primers in conjunction with Arm-PCR of CDR3 regions. TCRdb used MiXCR to reprocess the multiplex PCR reads, holding one entry per CDR3 protein. The repertoire consists of about 500,000 distinct CDR3 sequences, with around 16% occurring once and the leading ten covering 12%. This sample was shared with a second study, whose subject was T cells in Graves' hyperthyroidism and ophthalmopathy.

The material sequenced was peripheral blood mononuclear cells (PBMCs), taken at new diagnosis, from a patient treated with antithyroid drugs. The receptors were gathered from a middle-aged man with Graves disease.

This clonotype was observed a few times. The chain has TRBV7-9 and TRBJ2-5, with D hard to call. V lost 4 bases, J lost 4 bases, and 10 bases lay in between. The V gene's germline CDR1 is SEHNR and CDR2 FQNEAQ (reference sequence). This CDR3 is 13 amino acids long. This CDR3 is CASSSTRLETQYF. The DNA for the CDR3 is TGTGCCAGCAGCTCGACAAGGTTAGAGACCCAGTACTTC.

This clonotype was counted between two and nine times. This may come from a read error, since a much larger clone is one base off. CDR3 sequence: CASNYPGQGAYGQYF. The DNA of the CDR3 is TGTGCCAGCAACTACCCGGGACAGGGTGCCTACGGGCAGTACTTC. The V gene is TRBV6-1, the J gene TRBJ2-7; 9 bases fit TRBD1. This CDR3 spans 15 amino acids. Germline V gives CDR1 MNHNS, CDR2 SASEGT.

A few counts support this clonotype. This chain joins TRBV15 and TRBJ2-5; possible D gene TRBD2, 6 bases. The V end was cut by 0 bases, the J end by 5 bases, with 13 bases between. CDR1 and CDR2 from the germline V gene are LNHNV and YYDKDF (reference sequence). CDR3 length: 15 amino acids. As DNA, the CDR3 is TGTGCCACCAGCAGAGATCACGGGAGTGAGGAGACCCAGTACTTC. Amino acid sequence: CATSRDHGSEETQYF. The full variable domain, in which reference TRBV15 and TRBJ2-5 provide the parts outside the CDR3, is DAMVIQNPRYQVTQFGKPVTLSCSQTLNHNVMYWYQQKSSQAPKLLFHYYDKDFNNEADTPDNFQSRRPNTSFCFLDIRSPGLGDTAMYLCATSRDHGSEETQYFGPGTRLLVL.

This clonotype occurred a few times. A much bigger clone sits one base away, suggesting this may be a read error. The chain employs TRBV7-2 and TRBJ1-1; TRBD1 aligns across 8 bases. V lost 0 bases, J lost 1 base, and 1 base stayed unmatched. The CDR3 covers 15 residues. The germline V gene encodes CDR1 SGHTA and CDR2 FQGNSA. The CDR3, as DNA: TGTGCCAGCAGCTTAGCGACAGGGGCGAACACTGAAGCTTTCTTT. Its protein is CASSLATGANTEAFF.

This clonotype was observed a handful of times. The V and J genes are TRBV4-1 and TRBJ2-1; perhaps TRBD2 as D (6 bases). V was cut by 0 bases and J by 4 bases, with 16 bases left in between. The CDR3 sequence is 17 residues long. CDR1 and CDR2 (germline): MGHRA, YSYEKL. In DNA, the CDR3 is TGCGCCAGCAGCCAAGAGTTGGTTGTGGAGGGGTACAATGAGCAGTTCTTC. Its translation is CASSQELVVEGYNEQFF.

This clonotype was seen a handful of times. The rearrangement links TRBV6-1 to TRBJ2-2, with TRBD1 matching 7 bases. The V segment lost 8 bases and the J segment 1 base; nucleotides outside the gene matches: 4. The CDR3 covers 14 residues. Germline assignment: CDR1 MNHNS and CDR2 SASEGT. CDR3 in DNA: TGTGCCAGCCATGGGACAGAGAACACCGGGGAGCTGTTTTTT. Protein product: CASHGTENTGELFF.

This clonotype occurred a few times. V gene TRBV19 combines with J gene TRBJ2-7; 9 nucleotides line up with TRBD1. V shed 6 bases, J shed 5 bases, and the junction held 11 bases outside the gene matches. Germline-derived CDR1 and CDR2 are LNHDA and SQIVND (reference sequence). This CDR3 contains 15 residues. The CDR3 DNA reads as TGTGCCAGTAGACGGCCGGGACAGGGATCTCACGAGCAGTACTTC. This encodes CASRRPGQGSHEQYF.

This clonotype was seen many times. The V call is TRBV28, the J call TRBJ1-6; D gene unclear. The V gene lost 4 bases and the J gene lost 10 bases, with 14 bases spanning the gap. CDR3 length: 14 residues. The germline V gene encodes CDR1 MDHEN and CDR2 SYDVKM. CDR3 DNA sequence: TGTGCCAGCAGTTCCATCCGAGGATGGTCACCCCTCCACTTT. Amino acid sequence: CASSSIRGWSPLHF. Drawing the rest from reference TRBV28 and TRBJ1-6, the complete variable domain is DVKVTQSSRYLVKRTGEKVFLECVQDMDHENMFWYRQDPGLGLRLIYFSYDVKMKEKGDIPEGYSVSREKKERFSLILESASTNQTSMYLCASSSIRGWSPLHFGNGTRLTVT.

There are many counts of this clonotype. This chain joins TRBV28 and TRBJ2-5; the D gene could be TRBD1 or TRBD2 (6 bases each). Trimming left V 1 base short and J 2 bases short, with 11 bases between. Germline values: CDR1 MDHEN, CDR2 SYDVKM. This CDR3 contains 15 residues. CDR3 residues: CASSLFGGLQETQYF. Here the CDR3 DNA reads TGTGCCAGCAGTTTATTTGGGGGGCTTCAAGAGACCCAGTACTTC.

This clonotype was observed at least ten times. The V call is TRBV19, the J call TRBJ2-3; tentatively, D is TRBD2 (5 bases). V shed 4 bases and J shed 4 bases, with 9 bases lying between them. The CDR3 is 13 residues long. CDR1 and CDR2 from the germline V gene are LNHDA and SQIVND (reference sequence). CDR3 nucleotides: TGTGCCAGTAGTACCAGGACTGCAGATACGCAGTATTTT. As protein: CASSTRTADTQYF.

About this clonotype itself: Being one base from a much bigger clone, this may be a read error. This chain connects TRBV24-1 to TRBJ2-1; no reliable D call. The V end was cut by 3 bases, the J end by 10 bases, with 12 bases between. This CDR3 comprises 13 residues. In germline, CDR1 is KGHDR, CDR2 SFDVKD. As DNA, the CDR3 is TGTGCCACCAGTGATGCAGACCCGTACGAGCAGTTCTTC. Translation: CATSDADPYEQFF.

This clonotype was seen ten or more times. This chain links TRBV6-1 with TRBJ2-1; D gene unclear. V shed 7 bases and J shed 8 bases, with 9 bases lying between them. Germline values: CDR1 MNHNS, CDR2 SASEGT. There are 11 residues in the CDR3. CDR3 nucleotide sequence: TGTGCCAGCACCTCTGCAGATGAGCAGTTCTTC. It specifies CASTSADEQFF.

This clonotype was picked up many times. The junction shows a germline mismatch at one end, possibly a read error. The rearrangement links TRBV28 to TRBJ2-7; D assignment may be TRBD1 or TRBD2 (5 bases each). The CDR3 consists of 14 residues. CDR1 is MDHEN and CDR2 is SYDVKM in the germline V gene. The CDR3 loop is CASSLSGTSSSQYF. The CDR3, as DNA: TGTGCCAGCAGCTTATCCGGGACCTCTAGCTCACAGTACTTC.

The chain couples TRBV7-2 to TRBJ2-4; the match to TRBD2 covers 7 bases. This CDR3 has 13 amino acids. CDR1 SGHTA and CDR2 FQGNSA come from the germline V gene. V shed 5 bases and J 8 bases; nucleotides not matched to a gene: 6. DNA for the CDR3: TGTGCCAGCAGCCTCTTGGGGGGGGACATTCAGTACTTC. Translated: CASSLLGGDIQYF.

The V call is TRBV20-1, the J call TRBJ2-7; D remains unclear. This CDR3 spans 11 amino acids. With 6 bases removed from V and 2 bases from J, the gap between germline ends came to 8 bases. Germline V gene data show CDR1 as DFQATT and CDR2 as SNEGSKA (reference sequence). The CDR3 DNA reads TGCAGTGCCCCGTTAACCTACGAGCAGTACTTC. Amino acids: CSAPLTYEQYF.

In its sample, this clonotype was seen many times. The chain couples TRBV5-1 to TRBJ2-3; 10 nucleotides agree with TRBD1. The CDR3 spans 16 residues. V was clipped by 0 bases and J by 6 bases; unmatched bases: 7. Germline V gene sequence: CDR1 SGHRS, CDR2 YFSETQ. This CDR3 reads CASSLARDRGQDTQYF. In DNA form, the CDR3 reads TGCGCCAGCAGCTTGGCCCGAGACAGGGGGCAGGATACGCAGTATTTT.

This clonotype was recorded at least ten times. The CDR3 DNA sequence: TGTGCCAGCAGCCACTTGGGGGACAGGCGGAGCGCTGAAGCTTTCTTT. Translated: CASSHLGDRRSAEAFF. The J gene is TRBJ1-1, the V gene TRBV6-1, with 8 positions matching TRBD1. CDR3 length: 16 amino acids. J was trimmed by 6 bases and V by 6 bases; bases with no gene match: 15. Germline CDR1 is MNHNS and CDR2 is SASEGT.

This clonotype showed up just once. The rearrangement joins TRBV7-9 to TRBJ1-5, with D uncertain. The CDR3 spans 16 residues. The V gene lost 5 bases and the J gene lost 5 bases, with 19 bases spanning the gap. The germline CDR1 and CDR2 sequences are SEHNR and FQNEAQ (reference sequence). The CDR3 loop is CASSIEKGIGDQPQHF. The CDR3 DNA reads TGTGCCAGCAGCATAGAAAAAGGGATCGGGGATCAGCCCCAGCATTTT.

This clonotype was recorded many times. J is TRBJ2-6 and V is TRBV9; 7 positions match TRBD1. Germline V gene sequence: CDR1 SGDLS, CDR2 YYNGEE. With V trimmed by 3 bases and J by 4 bases, 7 bases remained unmatched. The CDR3 has 16 amino acids. In DNA form, the CDR3 reads TGTGCCAGCAGCGCGCTGGGACAGATCGGGGCCAACGTCCTGACTTTC. Translated, it gives CASSALGQIGANVLTF.

This clonotype showed up just a few times. The rearrangement joins TRBV7-9 to TRBJ2-1, with D possibly TRBD2 on 6 matching bases. With 7 bases removed from V and 7 bases from J, the gap between germline ends came to 17 bases. The germline V gene encodes CDR1 SEHNR and CDR2 FQNEAQ (reference sequence). The CDR3 runs 14 residues. CDR3 residues: CASKREFAGNEQFF. The DNA for the CDR3 is TGTGCCAGCAAACGGGAGTTCGCCGGGAATGAGCAGTTCTTC.

This clonotype was counted ten times or more. The CDR3 protein is CASSRFTGAGYTDTQYF. As DNA, the CDR3 is TGTGCCAGCAGTCGATTCACAGGGGCCGGGTACACAGATACGCAGTATTTT. The chain is built from TRBV6-1 and TRBJ2-3; 7 bases fit TRBD1. The CDR3 covers 17 residues. CDR1 MNHNS and CDR2 SASEGT come from the germline V gene. After removal of 5 bases from V and 2 bases from J, the junction contained 13 bases not matched to a gene.

V and J are TRBV10-3 and TRBJ1-4; D gene ambiguous. Per the germline V gene, CDR1 is ENHRY and CDR2 is SYGVKD. This CDR3 is built from 12 residues. V was trimmed by 3 bases and J by 7 bases, leaving 6 bases between them. The CDR3 bases are TGTGCCATCAGTGAAGGGCGTGAAAAACTGTTTTTT. Translation gives CAISEGREKLFF.

This clonotype was picked up a small number of times. The chain recombines TRBV11-2 with TRBJ2-1; 10 bases map to TRBD2. The CDR3 consists of 14 residues. V was clipped by 1 base and J by 15 bases; unmatched bases: 9. Germline CDR1 reads SGHAT; CDR2 reads FQNNGV. CDR3 loop: CASSLATSGIKMFF. In nucleotides, the CDR3 is TGTGCCAGCAGCTTAGCAACTAGCGGGATTAAAATGTTCTTC.

Many counts were recorded for this clonotype. The chain combines TRBV28 with TRBJ2-7; 12 bases fit TRBD2. The germline V gene encodes CDR1 MDHEN and CDR2 SYDVKM. After removal of 5 bases from V and 8 bases from J, the junction contained 13 bases not matched to a gene. The CDR3 spans 16 residues. The CDR3 nucleotides are TGTGCCAGCAGTATCCTCTCGGGGACTAGCGGGTCCAAGCAGTACTTC. Its translation: CASSILSGTSGSKQYF.

This clonotype has a handful of counts. The chain uses TRBV13 and TRBJ1-1; the match to TRBD1 covers 12 bases. The length of the CDR3 is 17 residues. J was trimmed by 6 bases and V by 5 bases; bases with no gene match: 13. The germline CDR1 and CDR2 sequences are PRHDT and FYEKMQ (reference sequence). The CDR3 here is CASSRDRGPVVYAEAFF. Here the CDR3 DNA reads TGTGCCAGCAGCCGGGACAGGGGGCCTGTGGTTTATGCTGAAGCTTTCTTT.

This clonotype was observed at least ten times. V gene TRBV7-2 combines with J gene TRBJ1-1; D remains ambiguous. Trimming cost V 1 base and J 11 bases, with 11 bases left between them. From germline, CDR1 is SGHTA and CDR2 FQGNSA. CDR3 length: 12 amino acids. CDR3 in amino acids: CASSLDGPSAFF. The CDR3 DNA sequence: TGTGCCAGCAGCTTAGACGGGCCGTCGGCTTTCTTT.

Ten or more counts support this clonotype. J is TRBJ2-1 and V is TRBV30; D gene ambiguous. Looked up from germline, CDR1 is GTSNPN and CDR2 is SVGIG (reference sequence). The CDR3 extends over 15 amino acids. Trimming pared 4 bases from V and 0 bases from J, leaving 13 bases between. In nucleotides, the CDR3 is TGTGCCTGGAATTCGGGCAGTAGCTCCTACAATGAGCAGTTCTTC. Translation: CAWNSGSSSYNEQFF.

In its sample, this clonotype was seen a few times. This chain links TRBV12-3 or TRBV12-4 with TRBJ1-1; D possibly corresponds to TRBD1 (6 bases). Trimming stripped 3 bases from V and 11 bases from J, with 19 bases between. The CDR3 contains 14 residues. The CDR3, as DNA: TGTGCCAGCAGTTTGGGGGGGCGCGGGTTTCGGGCTTTCTTT. This sequence encodes CASSLGGRGFRAFF.

This clonotype was observed at least ten times. As DNA, the CDR3 is TGCAGCGAACGGGGTCCTTACAATGAGCAGTTCTTC. Translating it yields CSERGPYNEQFF. The chain employs TRBV29-1 and TRBJ2-1; D perhaps matches TRBD2 (5 bases). V lost 7 bases, J lost 4 bases, and 11 bases lay in between. The CDR3 runs to 12 residues. Per the germline V gene, CDR1 is SQVTM and CDR2 is ANQGSEA.

On this clonotype: This could be a read error, since a much larger clone is one nucleotide away. The chain has TRBV6-2 or TRBV6-3 and TRBJ2-5; 8 bases map to TRBD1. Germline trimming cut 6 bases from V and 5 bases from J; bases unmatched to any gene: 11. CDR3 length: 15 amino acids. Germline-derived CDR1 and CDR2 are MNHEY and SVGEGT. The CDR3 loop is CASSPSPGGDETQYF. The CDR3 DNA follows: TGTGCCAGCAGCCCAAGCCCAGGGGGCGACGAGACCCAGTACTTC.